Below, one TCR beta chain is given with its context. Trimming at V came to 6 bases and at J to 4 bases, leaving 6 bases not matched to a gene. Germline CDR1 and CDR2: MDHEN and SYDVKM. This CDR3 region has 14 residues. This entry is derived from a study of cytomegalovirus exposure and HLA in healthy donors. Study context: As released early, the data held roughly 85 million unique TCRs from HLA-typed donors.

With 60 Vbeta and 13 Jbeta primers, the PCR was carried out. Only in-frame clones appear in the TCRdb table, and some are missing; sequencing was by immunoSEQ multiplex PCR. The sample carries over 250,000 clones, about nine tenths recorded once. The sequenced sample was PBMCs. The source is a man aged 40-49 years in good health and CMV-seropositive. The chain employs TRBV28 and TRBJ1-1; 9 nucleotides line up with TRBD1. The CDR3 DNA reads TGTGCCAGCAGCCCGGACAGGGGTGTCACTGAAGCTTTCTTT. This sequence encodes CASSPDRGVTEAFF.